A selection of T cell receptor beta chains follows, all from one sample in a study of blood T cell repertoires in COVID-19. Measured with immunoSEQ multiplex PCR; TCRdb has only the in-frame clones, and not every one. The repertoire holds tens of thousands of clones, with about four fifths as singletons. Sequenced sample: peripheral blood. Receptors originate from a man older than 75 with COVID-19, enrolled during active disease. The CDR3 runs from the conserved cysteine through the conserved F or W. The D gene is left open where the match is weak. Expanded clones get a size class; other rows say once, few or many, or leave the size out.

V gene	D gene	clone size	J gene	CDR3 protein	CDR3 DNA
TRBV5-4	-	-	TRBJ2-3	CASSSSPTPDTQYF	TGTGCCAGCAGCTCTAGTCCCACCCCAGATACGCAGTATTTT
TRBV6-6	-	-	TRBJ2-3	CASSPSTGTDTQYF	TGTGCCAGCAGCCCTTCGACTGGCACAGATACGCAGTATTTT
TRBV4-1	-	-	TRBJ1-5	CASSQVEAQSQHF	TGCGCCAGCAGCCAAGTAGAGGCGCAGTCCCAGCATTTT
TRBV12-3/TRBV12-4	-	-	TRBJ2-7	CASKYTGDEQYF	TGTGCCAGCAAATACACAGGCGACGAGCAGTACTTC
TRBV30	-	few	TRBJ1-2	CAWSVLNGYTF	TGTGCCTGGAGTGTACTGAATGGCTACACCTTC
TRBV3-1/TRBV3-2	TRBD1	-	TRBJ1-1	CASSLTTGARGPEAFF	TGTGCCAGCAGCCTTACCACAGGGGCCCGAGGTCCTGAAGCTTTCTTT
TRBV2	TRBD1	few	TRBJ1-6	CASTGQGSNSPLHF	TGTGCCAGCACCGGACAGGGAAGTAATTCACCCCTCCACTTT
TRBV6-4	-	-	TRBJ1-1	CASSPEREGTEAFF	TGTGCCAGCAGTCCCGAGAGGGAGGGAACTGAAGCTTTCTTT
TRBV7-8	-	-	TRBJ1-5	CASGGSNQPQHF	TGTGCTAGTGGGGGGAGCAATCAGCCCCAGCATTTT
TRBV2	TRBD1	-	TRBJ2-7	CASSDQGAGYEQYF	TGTGCCAGCAGTGATCAGGGGGCCGGCTACGAGCAGTACTTC
TRBV19	TRBD2	-	TRBJ2-1	CASTRGTRGGGEQFF	TGTGCCAGTACCCGCGGGACTAGAGGAGGTGGCGAGCAGTTCTTC
TRBV27	-	-	TRBJ1-3	CASKTGFSGNTIYF	TGTGCCAGCAAAACAGGGTTCTCTGGAAACACCATATATTTT
TRBV4-3	TRBD2	once	TRBJ2-7	CASSQDPVAGGTYEQYF	TGCGCCAGCAGCCAAGATCCTGTAGCGGGGGGTACCTACGAGCAGTACTTC
TRBV27	-	-	TRBJ2-2	CASSLSSGEFTGELFF	TGTGCCAGCAGTTTATCGTCAGGGGAGTTCACCGGGGAGCTGTTTTTT
TRBV6-2/TRBV6-3	TRBD2	-	TRBJ2-5	CASSRPRLAGGQETQYF	TGTGCCAGCAGCCGACCTCGGCTAGCGGGGGGTCAAGAGACCCAGTACTTC
TRBV25-1	TRBD1	-	TRBJ1-2	CASSEGWDRGSGYTF	TGTGCCAGCAGTGAAGGGTGGGACAGGGGATCGGGCTACACCTTC
TRBV10-1	TRBD1	-	TRBJ1-2	CASSDSTGGWGYTF	TGCGCCAGCAGTGATAGTACAGGGGGCTGGGGCTACACCTTC
TRBV9	-	-	TRBJ1-1	CASGGDFTEAFF	TGTGCCAGTGGGGGGGACTTCACTGAAGCTTTCTTT